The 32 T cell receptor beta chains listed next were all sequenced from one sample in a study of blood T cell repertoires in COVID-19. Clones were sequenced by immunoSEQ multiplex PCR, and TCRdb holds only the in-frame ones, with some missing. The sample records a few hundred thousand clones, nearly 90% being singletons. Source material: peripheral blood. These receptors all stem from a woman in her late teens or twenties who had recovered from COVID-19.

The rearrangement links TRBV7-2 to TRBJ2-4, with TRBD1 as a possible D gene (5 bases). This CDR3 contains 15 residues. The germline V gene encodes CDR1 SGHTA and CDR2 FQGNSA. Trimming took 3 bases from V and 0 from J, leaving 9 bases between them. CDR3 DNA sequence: TGTGCCAGCAGCTTCGACAGCCTAGCCAAAAACATTCAGTACTTC. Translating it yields CASSFDSLAKNIQYF.

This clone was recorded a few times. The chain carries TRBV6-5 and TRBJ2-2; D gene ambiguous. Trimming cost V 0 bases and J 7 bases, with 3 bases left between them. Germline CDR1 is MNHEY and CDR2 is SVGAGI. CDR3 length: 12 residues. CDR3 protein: CASSYSRGELFF. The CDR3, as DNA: TGTGCCAGCAGTTACTCCCGCGGGGAGCTGTTTTTT.

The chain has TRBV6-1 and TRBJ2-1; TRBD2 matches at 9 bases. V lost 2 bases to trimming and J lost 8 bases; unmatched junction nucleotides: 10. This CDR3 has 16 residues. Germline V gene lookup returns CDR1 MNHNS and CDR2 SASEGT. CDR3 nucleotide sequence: TGTGCCAGCAGTGAAAGGATTAGCGGGAGTCGCGATGAGCAGTTCTTC. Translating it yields CASSERISGSRDEQFF.

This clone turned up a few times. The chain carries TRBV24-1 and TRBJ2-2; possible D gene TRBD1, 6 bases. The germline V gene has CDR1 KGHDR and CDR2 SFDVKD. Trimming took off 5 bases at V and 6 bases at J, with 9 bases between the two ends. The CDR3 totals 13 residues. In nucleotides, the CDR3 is TGTGCCACCAGTGGTAGGACAGCCGGGGAGCTGTTTTTT. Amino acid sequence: CATSGRTAGELFF.

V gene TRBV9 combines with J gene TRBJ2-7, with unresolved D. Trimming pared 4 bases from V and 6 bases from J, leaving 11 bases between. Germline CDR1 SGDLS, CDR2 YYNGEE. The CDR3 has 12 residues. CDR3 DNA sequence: TGTGCCAGCAGCCAGACAACTCGCGAGCAGTACTTC. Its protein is CASSQTTREQYF.

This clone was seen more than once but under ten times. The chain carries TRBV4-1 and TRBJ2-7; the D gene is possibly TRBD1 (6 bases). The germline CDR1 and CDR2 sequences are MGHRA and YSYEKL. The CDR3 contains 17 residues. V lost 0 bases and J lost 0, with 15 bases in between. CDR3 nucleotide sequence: TGCGCCAGCAGCCAAGAAGGGGGACACTCCTTCTCCTACGAGCAGTACTTC. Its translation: CASSQEGGHSFSYEQYF.

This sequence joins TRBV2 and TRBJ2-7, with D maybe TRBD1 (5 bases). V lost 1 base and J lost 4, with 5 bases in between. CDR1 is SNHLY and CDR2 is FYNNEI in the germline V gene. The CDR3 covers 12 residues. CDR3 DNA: TGTGCCAGCAGTGAAGAGGGGTACGAGCAGTACTTC. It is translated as CASSEEGYEQYF.

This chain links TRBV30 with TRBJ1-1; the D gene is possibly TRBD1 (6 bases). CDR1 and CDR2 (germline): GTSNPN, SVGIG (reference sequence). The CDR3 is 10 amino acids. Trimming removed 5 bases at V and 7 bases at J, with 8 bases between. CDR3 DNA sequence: TGTGCCTGGTGGGACATTGAAGCTTTCTTT. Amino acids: CAWWDIEAFF. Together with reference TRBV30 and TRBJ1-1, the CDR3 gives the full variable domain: SQTIHQWPATLVQPVGSPLSLECTVEGTSNPNLYWYRQAAGRGLQLLFYSVGIGQISSEVPQNLSASRPQDRQFILSSKKLLLSDSGFYLCAWWDIEAFFGQGTRLTVV.

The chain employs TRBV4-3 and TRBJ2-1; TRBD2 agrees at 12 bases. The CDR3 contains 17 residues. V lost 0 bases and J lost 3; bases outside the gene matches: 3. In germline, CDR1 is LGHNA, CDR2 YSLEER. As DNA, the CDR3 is TGCGCCAGCAGCCAAGATGGACTAGCGGGAATCTACAATGAGCAGTTCTTC. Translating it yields CASSQDGLAGIYNEQFF.

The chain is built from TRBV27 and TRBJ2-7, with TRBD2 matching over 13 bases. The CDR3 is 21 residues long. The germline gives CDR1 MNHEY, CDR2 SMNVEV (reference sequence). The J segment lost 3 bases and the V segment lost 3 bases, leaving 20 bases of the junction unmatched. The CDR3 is CASSFYRGYGLAGERDYEQYF. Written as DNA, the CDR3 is TGTGCCAGCAGTTTCTATCGAGGGTACGGACTAGCGGGAGAACGGGACTACGAGCAGTACTTC.

This chain's CDR3 is CASSTRDRGPLSDGYTF. The DNA of the CDR3 is TGTGCCAGTAGTACCCGGGACAGGGGGCCCCTGAGTGATGGCTACACCTTC. V and J are TRBV19 and TRBJ1-2, with 12 bases matching TRBD1. This CDR3 is built from 17 residues. After removal of 4 bases from V and 6 bases from J, the junction contained 12 bases not matched to a gene. Germline CDR1 reads LNHDA; CDR2 reads SQIVND (reference sequence).

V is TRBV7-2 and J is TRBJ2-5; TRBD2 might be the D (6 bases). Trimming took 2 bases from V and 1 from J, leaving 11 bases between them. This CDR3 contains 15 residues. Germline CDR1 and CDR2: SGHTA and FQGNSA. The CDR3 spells CASSLTLAPQETQYF. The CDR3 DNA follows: TGTGCCAGCAGCTTAACCCTAGCGCCCCAAGAGACCCAGTACTTC.

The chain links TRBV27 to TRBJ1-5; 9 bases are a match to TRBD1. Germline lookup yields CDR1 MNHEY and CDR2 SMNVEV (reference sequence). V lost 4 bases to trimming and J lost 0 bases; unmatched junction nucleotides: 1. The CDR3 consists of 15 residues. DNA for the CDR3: TGTGCCAGCAGTTGGACAGGGGTTAGCAATCAGCCCCAGCATTTT. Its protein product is CASSWTGVSNQPQHF.

This chain's CDR3 is CATSRDSYGNTIYF. The DNA of the CDR3 is TGTGCCACCAGCAGAGATAGCTACGGAAACACCATATATTTT. J is TRBJ1-3 and V is TRBV15; unclear D gene. CDR3 length equals 14 residues. Germline V gene data show CDR1 as LNHNV and CDR2 as YYDKDF (reference sequence). Trimming left V 0 bases short and J 4 bases short, with 7 bases between.

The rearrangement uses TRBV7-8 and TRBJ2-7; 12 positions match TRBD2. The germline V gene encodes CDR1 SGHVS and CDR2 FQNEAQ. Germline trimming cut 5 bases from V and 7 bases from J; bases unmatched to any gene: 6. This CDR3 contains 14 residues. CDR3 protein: CASSLGLAGSEQYF. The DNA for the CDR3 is TGTGCCAGCAGCCTCGGACTAGCGGGATCAGAGCAGTACTTC.

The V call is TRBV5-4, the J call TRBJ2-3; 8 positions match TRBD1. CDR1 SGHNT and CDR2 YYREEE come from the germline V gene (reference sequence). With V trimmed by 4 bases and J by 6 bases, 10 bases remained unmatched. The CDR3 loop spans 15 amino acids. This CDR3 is CASSTHRGEGDTQYF. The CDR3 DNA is TGTGCCAGCAGCACCCACAGGGGGGAAGGGGATACGCAGTATTTT.

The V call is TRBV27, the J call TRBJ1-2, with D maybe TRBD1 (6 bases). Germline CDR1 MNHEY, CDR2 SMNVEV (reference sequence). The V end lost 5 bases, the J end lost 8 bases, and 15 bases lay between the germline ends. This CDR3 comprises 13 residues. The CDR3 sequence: CASSPDRDRGYTF. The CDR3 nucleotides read TGTGCCAGCAGTCCGGACAGAGACAGGGGCTACACCTTC.

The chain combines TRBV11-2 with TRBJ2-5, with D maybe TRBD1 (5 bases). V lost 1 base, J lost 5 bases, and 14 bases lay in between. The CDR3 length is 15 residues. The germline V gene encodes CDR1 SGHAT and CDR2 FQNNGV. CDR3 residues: CASSLVPRPGETQYF. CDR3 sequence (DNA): TGTGCCAGCAGCTTAGTCCCCCGGCCAGGGGAGACCCAGTACTTC.

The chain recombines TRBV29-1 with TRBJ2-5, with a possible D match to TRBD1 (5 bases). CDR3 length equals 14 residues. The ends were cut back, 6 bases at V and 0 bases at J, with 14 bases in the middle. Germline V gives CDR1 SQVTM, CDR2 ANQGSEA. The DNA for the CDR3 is TGCAGCGTCAAACAGGCAATAAACCAAGAGACCCAGTACTTC. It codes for CSVKQAINQETQYF.

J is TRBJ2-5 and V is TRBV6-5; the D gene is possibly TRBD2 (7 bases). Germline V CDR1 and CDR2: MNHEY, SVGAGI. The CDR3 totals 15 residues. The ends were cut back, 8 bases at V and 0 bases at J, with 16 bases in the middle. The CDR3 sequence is CASSKGEGDQETQYF. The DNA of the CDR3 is TGTGCCAGCTCAAAGGGGGAGGGGGACCAAGAGACCCAGTACTTC.

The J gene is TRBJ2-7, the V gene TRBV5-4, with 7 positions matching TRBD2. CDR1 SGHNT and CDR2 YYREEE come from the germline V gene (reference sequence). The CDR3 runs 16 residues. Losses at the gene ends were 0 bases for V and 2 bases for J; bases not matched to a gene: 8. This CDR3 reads CASSLDGGSRTYEQYF. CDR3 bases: TGTGCCAGCAGCTTGGATGGCGGGAGTAGAACCTACGAGCAGTACTTC.

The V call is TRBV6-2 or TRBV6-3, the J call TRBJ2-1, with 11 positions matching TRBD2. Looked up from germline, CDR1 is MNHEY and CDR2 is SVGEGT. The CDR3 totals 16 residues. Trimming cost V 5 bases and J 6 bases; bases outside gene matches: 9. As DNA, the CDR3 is TGTGCCAGCAGTGGCCGACTAGCGGGAACTTTCAATGAGCAGTTCTTC. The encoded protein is CASSGRLAGTFNEQFF.

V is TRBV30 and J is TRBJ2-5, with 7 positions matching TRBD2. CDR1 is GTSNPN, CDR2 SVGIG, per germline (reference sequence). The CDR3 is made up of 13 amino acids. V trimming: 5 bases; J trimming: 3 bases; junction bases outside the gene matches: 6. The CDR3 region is CAWEAGLEETQYF. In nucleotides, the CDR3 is TGTGCCTGGGAAGCGGGGTTAGAAGAGACCCAGTACTTC.

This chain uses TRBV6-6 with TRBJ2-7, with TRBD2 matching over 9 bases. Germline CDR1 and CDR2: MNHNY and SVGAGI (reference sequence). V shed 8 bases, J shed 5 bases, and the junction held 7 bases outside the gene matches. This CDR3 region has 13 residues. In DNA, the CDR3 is TGTGCCAGCCGCCGCGGGACTAGCAACGAGCAGTACTTC. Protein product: CASRRGTSNEQYF.

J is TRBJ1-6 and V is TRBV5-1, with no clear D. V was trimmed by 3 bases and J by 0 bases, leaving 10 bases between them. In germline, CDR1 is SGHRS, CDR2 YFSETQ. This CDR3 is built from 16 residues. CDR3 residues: CASSYSASSYNSPLHF. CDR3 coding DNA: TGCGCCAGCAGCTATTCTGCCAGCTCCTATAATTCACCCCTCCACTTT.

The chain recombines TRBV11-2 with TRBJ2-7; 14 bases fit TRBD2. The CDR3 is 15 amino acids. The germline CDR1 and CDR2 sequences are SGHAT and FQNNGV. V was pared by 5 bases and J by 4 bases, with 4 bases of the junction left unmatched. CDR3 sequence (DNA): TGTGCCAGCAGCGGGGGACTAGCGGGGGATTACGAGCAGTACTTC. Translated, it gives CASSGGLAGDYEQYF.

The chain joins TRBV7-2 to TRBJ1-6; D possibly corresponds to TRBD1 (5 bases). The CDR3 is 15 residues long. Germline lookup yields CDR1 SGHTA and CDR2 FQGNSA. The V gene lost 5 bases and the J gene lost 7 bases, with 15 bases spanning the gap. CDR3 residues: CASSAARAGNSPLHF. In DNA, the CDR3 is TGTGCCAGCAGCGCGGCCAGGGCTGGAAATTCACCCCTCCACTTT.

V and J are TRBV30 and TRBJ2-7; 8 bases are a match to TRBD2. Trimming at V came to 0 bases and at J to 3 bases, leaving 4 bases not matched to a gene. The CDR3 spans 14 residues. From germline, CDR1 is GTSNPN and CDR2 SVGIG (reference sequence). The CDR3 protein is CAWSVGAGVYEQYF. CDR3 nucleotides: TGTGCCTGGAGTGTAGGAGCGGGAGTCTACGAGCAGTACTTC.

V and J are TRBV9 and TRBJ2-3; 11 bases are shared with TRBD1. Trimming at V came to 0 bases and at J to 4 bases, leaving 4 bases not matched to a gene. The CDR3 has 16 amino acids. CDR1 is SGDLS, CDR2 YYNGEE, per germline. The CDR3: CASSVGDRGYADTQYF. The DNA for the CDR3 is TGTGCCAGCAGCGTAGGGGACAGGGGGTACGCAGATACGCAGTATTTT.

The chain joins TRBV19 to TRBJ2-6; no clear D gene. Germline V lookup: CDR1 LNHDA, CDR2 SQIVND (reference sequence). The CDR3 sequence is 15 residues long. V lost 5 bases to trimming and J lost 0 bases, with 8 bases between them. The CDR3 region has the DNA TGTGCCAGTAGTTTCTCCCCCTCTGGGGCCAACGTCCTGACTTTC. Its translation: CASSFSPSGANVLTF.

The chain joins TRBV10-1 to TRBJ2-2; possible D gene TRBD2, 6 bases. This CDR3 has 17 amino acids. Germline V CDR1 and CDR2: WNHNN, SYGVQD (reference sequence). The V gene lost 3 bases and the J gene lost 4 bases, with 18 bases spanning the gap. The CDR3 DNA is TGCGCCAGCAGTGACCCGGGCAGGAAGGAGGGCACCGGGGAGCTGTTTTTT. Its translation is CASSDPGRKEGTGELFF.

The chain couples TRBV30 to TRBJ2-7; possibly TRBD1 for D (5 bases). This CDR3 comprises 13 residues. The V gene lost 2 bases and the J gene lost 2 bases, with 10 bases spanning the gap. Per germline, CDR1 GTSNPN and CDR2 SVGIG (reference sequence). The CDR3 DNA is TGTGCCTGGAGTATTGACAGCCCCTACGAGCAGTACTTC. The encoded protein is CAWSIDSPYEQYF.